The count of the clone carrying this T cell receptor (beta chain) is one. The data are from a study of blood T cell repertoires in COVID-19. Sequencing used immunoSEQ multiplex PCR; TCRdb keeps in-frame clones, though not all of them. This sample has some 300,000 clones; roughly 90% occur once, and the top ten carry around 4.3%. The sequence came from a young woman with acute COVID-19. Source material: PBMCs or T cells enriched from blood (not recorded which).

The CDR3 coding sequence is TGTGCCAGCTCCCCCTCGTCGGGGGGGTGGTCTTCTGGAAACACCATATATTTT. Protein: CASSPSSGGWSSGNTIYF. The chain uses TRBV5-4 and TRBJ1-3; a possible D gene is TRBD1 (5 bases). The V end lost 7 bases, the J end lost 1 base, and 24 bases lay between the germline ends. This CDR3 has 18 amino acids. From germline, CDR1 is SGHNT and CDR2 YYREEE (reference sequence).